A few counts support the clone carrying this T cell receptor (beta chain). The antigen is undetermined. Primed by a sample-barcoded 5' primer and a J-beta primer mix, a second PCR proceeded for about 7 to 11 cycles. Every single cDNA molecule received a tag from a template-switch adaptor with 12 random nucleotides. From the 5' RACE reads, TCRdb called clonotypes with MiXCR, one entry per CDR3 protein. The sample records more than 650,000 distinct CDR3 sequences, over 20% being singletons. This entry belongs to a study of blood T cells in healthy people across ages. Whole-study results and caveats: Because donor CMV status was unknown, expanded clonotype changes were possibly confounded.

Trimming took 0 bases from V and 5 from J, leaving 19 bases between them. Germline lookup yields CDR1 LNHNV and CDR2 YYDKDF (reference sequence). This CDR3 is 17 amino acids long. The clonotype originates from a man between 65 and 85 years old in good health. Sequenced sample: blood. The chain recombines TRBV15 with TRBJ2-5, with D tentatively TRBD2 (5 bases). The CDR3 DNA sequence: TGTGCCACCAGCAGAGATCTCTATTCTGGGAGTAGGGAGACCCAGTACTTC. Its translation is CATSRDLYSGSRETQYF.